This T cell receptor (beta chain) was found in a study of shared clonotypes between healthy human individuals. The overall study: Three plates were used per donor for CD4 naive, three for CD4 memory, two for CD8 naive and one for CD8 memory.

V lost 3 bases and J lost 8; bases outside the gene matches: 14. The CDR3 is made up of 17 amino acids. Germline loops: CDR1 SNHLY, CDR2 FYNNEI. The assay was immunoSEQ multiplex PCR, and TCRdb's table has in-frame clones only and misses some. The sample includes about 2 million clones, approximately 95% seen only once; the top ten take 0.95% to 1.5%. Only CD45RO-negative cells positively selected for CCR7 counted as naive CD8 cells, so terminally differentiated effector memory CD45RA+ cells were excluded. A word on this clone: What it binds is not known.

Regarding the study as a whole: The sole specimen, blood, was sampled, and tissue repertoires likely differ. When compared with the clonotypes that were shared by all four sorted-subset donors, the non-shared clonotypes turned out to have lower generation probabilities.

The V gene is TRBV2, the J gene TRBJ2-1; 9 positions agree with TRBD2. This receptor was identified in a man aged 18 to 30 in good health. Sequencing was performed on naive CD8+ T cells sorted from blood. CDR3 nucleotides: TGTGCCAGCAGTGATAGCTTAGCGGGAGTCCGACCCGATGAGCAGTTCTTC. Protein sequence: CASSDSLAGVRPDEQFF.